The 18 T cell receptor beta chains below come from one sample, sequenced in a study of T cells after yellow fever vaccination. TCRdb independently ran MiXCR on the 5' RACE reads; one entry per CDR3 protein. The sample has about 250,000 distinct CDR3 sequences; about 3.5% are singletons. The sequenced sample was PBMCs, obtained 15 days after the yellow fever booster vaccination. The source of these receptors is a man between 18 and 29 years old who received the YFV17D yellow fever vaccine.

There are many counts of this clonotype. The genes are TRBV6-2 or TRBV6-3 and TRBJ2-7; 9 nucleotides agree with TRBD1. CDR1 and CDR2 (germline): MNHEY, SVGEGT. This CDR3 region has 20 residues. J gave up 3 bases and V 0 bases, and 18 bases lay outside the gene matches. CDR3 sequence (DNA): TGTGCCAGCAGTTACTCTGTTTTATCTGCCGGGACAGGGACCCTCTACGAGCAGTACTTC. Amino acid sequence: CASSYSVLSAGTGTLYEQYF.

There are a few counts of this clonotype. This sequence joins TRBV7-3 and TRBJ2-1; no clear D gene. Germline V gene lookup returns CDR1 SGHTA and CDR2 FQGTGA. The CDR3 is 12 residues long. V lost 4 bases and J lost 9, with 10 bases in between. CDR3 sequence (DNA): TGTGCCAGCAGCTCCGGTAATAGTGAGCAGTTCTTC. As protein: CASSSGNSEQFF.

This clonotype was picked up many times. This chain links TRBV24-1 with TRBJ2-1; 11 nucleotides match TRBD2. This CDR3 has 13 residues. Germline CDR1 reads KGHDR; CDR2 reads SFDVKD. Unmatched junction bases numbered 0, after V lost 5 bases and J lost 7 bases. This CDR3 is CATSGLAGNEQFF. The CDR3 DNA reads as TGTGCCACCAGTGGACTAGCGGGGAATGAGCAGTTCTTC.

This clonotype was picked up many times. This sequence joins TRBV20-1 and TRBJ2-4; D is perhaps TRBD1 (8 bases). Germline lookup yields CDR1 DFQATT and CDR2 SNEGSKA (reference sequence). Trimming left V 1 base short and J 8 bases short, with 21 bases between. CDR3 length equals 16 residues. Written as DNA, the CDR3 is TGCAGTGCTAGAGGGCGCTGGATTACAGGGGGGGACATTCAGTACTTC. Amino acid sequence: CSARGRWITGGDIQYF.

This clonotype was detected ten times or more. The chain joins TRBV24-1 to TRBJ2-3, with 7 nucleotides matching TRBD2. V was pared by 7 bases and J by 2 bases, with 11 bases of the junction left unmatched. This CDR3 spans 16 amino acids. Germline V gene lookup returns CDR1 KGHDR and CDR2 SFDVKD. The CDR3 protein is CATSEAGTMHTDTQYF. In nucleotides, the CDR3 is TGTGCCACCAGCGAAGCCGGGACTATGCACACAGATACGCAGTATTTT.

As for this clonotype: This may stem from a read error, because a much larger clone lies one nucleotide away. This chain joins TRBV4-2 and TRBJ2-3; D perhaps matches TRBD2 (5 bases). CDR1 is LGHNA, CDR2 YNFKEQ, per germline. The CDR3 is 15 residues long. The ends were cut back, 4 bases at V and 5 bases at J, with 16 bases in the middle. The CDR3: CASSRDAPGGDTQYF. CDR3 sequence (DNA): TGTGCCAGCAGCCGAGACGCCCCCGGAGGAGATACGCAGTATTTT.

The sample holds many counts of this clonotype. The chain carries TRBV29-1 and TRBJ1-1; no clear D gene. The V gene's germline CDR1 is SQVTM and CDR2 ANQGSEA. V lost 7 bases to trimming and J lost 2 bases, with 11 bases between them. This CDR3 has 12 residues. The CDR3 is CSAFQANTEAFF. The CDR3 DNA follows: TGCAGCGCCTTTCAAGCTAACACTGAAGCTTTCTTT. Full variable domain (remainder filled in from reference TRBV29-1 and TRBJ1-1): SAVISQKPSRDICQRGTSLTIQCQVDSQVTMMFWYRQQPGQSLTLIATANQGSEATYESGFVIDKFPISRPNLTFSTLTVSNMSPEDSSIYLCSAFQANTEAFFGQGTRLTVV.

The table lists this clonotype with many counts. The chain combines TRBV9 with TRBJ2-1; the match to TRBD2 covers 7 bases. With V trimmed by 3 bases and J by 4 bases, 7 bases remained unmatched. Germline V gene lookup returns CDR1 SGDLS and CDR2 YYNGEE. The CDR3 has 15 residues. The CDR3 loop reads CASSAGLELYNEQFF. Here the CDR3 DNA reads TGTGCCAGCAGCGCCGGACTAGAGCTGTACAATGAGCAGTTCTTC.

This clonotype was counted at least ten times. The chain employs TRBV19 and TRBJ1-2; D remains unclear. Trimming took off 7 bases at V and 0 bases at J, with 15 bases between the two ends. The CDR3 extends over 15 amino acids. CDR1 LNHDA and CDR2 SQIVND come from the germline V gene (reference sequence). CDR3 DNA sequence: TGTGCCAGTATTGGCAGCGGGTTAGCTAACTATGGCTACACCTTC. Residues: CASIGSGLANYGYTF.

This clonotype was seen at least ten times. The chain links TRBV15 to TRBJ2-7; 9 nucleotides line up with TRBD2. From germline, CDR1 is LNHNV and CDR2 YYDKDF (reference sequence). The trim removed 0 bases at V and 1 base at J, leaving 1 base unmatched. CDR3 length: 15 amino acids. The CDR3 DNA follows: TGTGCCACCAGCAGAGATCTAGCGGGGTCCTACGAGCAGTACTTC. This translates into CATSRDLAGSYEQYF.

The sample holds many counts of this clonotype. CDR3 sequence (DNA): TGTGCCAGCAGCTTTAACAGGGGCGAGCAGTACGTC. Its translation: CASSFNRGEQYV. The chain carries TRBV5-6 and TRBJ2-7; 7 bases are a match to TRBD1. CDR3 size: 12 residues. Germline lookup yields CDR1 SGHDT and CDR2 YYEEEE. Trimming took 2 bases from V and 6 from J; bases not matched to a gene: 2.

This clonotype was seen many times. The chain uses TRBV4-3 and TRBJ2-5; 15 positions match TRBD2. Germline V gene sequence: CDR1 LGHNA, CDR2 YSLEER. The CDR3 runs to 18 residues. With 0 bases clipped from V and 3 bases from J, the junction kept 5 bases outside the gene matches. As DNA, the CDR3 is TGCGCCAGCAGCCAAGAGCTAGGACTAGCGGGGGGGGAAGAGACCCAGTACTTC. Translated, it gives CASSQELGLAGGEETQYF.

This clonotype appeared many times. V and J are TRBV20-1 and TRBJ2-3; perhaps TRBD2 as D (5 bases). Trimming cost V 2 bases and J 0 bases, with 12 bases left between them. Germline V lookup: CDR1 DFQATT, CDR2 SNEGSKA (reference sequence). The CDR3 consists of 15 residues. CDR3 region: CSARSGIASTDTQYF. In DNA, the CDR3 is TGCAGTGCTAGATCAGGAATAGCGAGCACAGATACGCAGTATTTT.

This clonotype showed up just a few times. The gene calls are TRBV5-4 and TRBJ2-7; 10 bases agree with TRBD1. CDR1 and CDR2 (germline): SGHNT, YYREEE (reference sequence). The ends lost 3 bases at V and 2 bases at J; junction bases unmatched: 8. CDR3 size: 16 residues. The CDR3 DNA reads TGTGCCAGCAGCTCCGGGACAGGGGTCGGTACCTACGAGCAGTACTTC. Protein sequence: CASSSGTGVGTYEQYF.

Ten or more counts support this clonotype. The CDR3 nucleotides are TGTGCCAGCATCCCTTGGGGGACTAGCGGGGGCCTACAAGAGACCCAGTACTTC. It yields the protein CASIPWGTSGGLQETQYF. This chain uses TRBV7-8 with TRBJ2-5, with TRBD2 matching 14 bases. CDR1 is SGHVS, CDR2 FQNEAQ, per germline. Trimming at V came to 7 bases and at J to 2 bases, leaving 12 bases not matched to a gene. CDR3 length equals 18 residues.

Points on this clonotype: A read error may be the cause here, since a much bigger clone is one base away. This chain uses TRBV7-2 with TRBJ2-3, with D perhaps TRBD2 (7 bases). The CDR3 spans 14 residues. The V gene lost 9 bases and the J gene lost 6 bases, with 19 bases spanning the gap. Germline V gene lookup returns CDR1 SGHTA and CDR2 FQGNSA. DNA for the CDR3: TGTGCCAGGAGCCGAGGGGGGGAGACGGATACGCAGTATTTT. Translated: CARSRGGETDTQYF. Complete variable domain (other parts from reference TRBV7-2 and TRBJ2-3): GAGVSQSPSNKVTEKGKDVELRCDPISGHTALYWYRQSLGQGLEFLIYFQGNSAPDKSGLPSDRFSAERTGGSVSTLTIQRTQQEDSAVYLCARSRGGETDTQYFGPGTRLTVL.

This clonotype was counted ten times or more. The chain combines TRBV20-1 with TRBJ2-7; no clear D gene. The CDR3 loop spans 12 amino acids. V lost 1 base and J 0 bases, leaving 4 bases between the germline ends. Germline assignment: CDR1 DFQATT and CDR2 SNEGSKA (reference sequence). The CDR3 loop is CSARGGSYEQYV. In DNA form, the CDR3 reads TGCAGTGCTAGAGGCGGCTCCTACGAGCAGTACGTC.

This clonotype occurred many times. This rearrangement joins TRBV12-3 or TRBV12-4 to TRBJ1-2; TRBD1 matches 7 bases. V shed 7 bases, J shed 8 bases, and the junction held 10 bases outside the gene matches. CDR3 length: 13 amino acids. DNA for the CDR3: TGTGCCAGCACCAGCAGGGGGGCAGGAGGCTACACCTTC. Residues: CASTSRGAGGYTF.